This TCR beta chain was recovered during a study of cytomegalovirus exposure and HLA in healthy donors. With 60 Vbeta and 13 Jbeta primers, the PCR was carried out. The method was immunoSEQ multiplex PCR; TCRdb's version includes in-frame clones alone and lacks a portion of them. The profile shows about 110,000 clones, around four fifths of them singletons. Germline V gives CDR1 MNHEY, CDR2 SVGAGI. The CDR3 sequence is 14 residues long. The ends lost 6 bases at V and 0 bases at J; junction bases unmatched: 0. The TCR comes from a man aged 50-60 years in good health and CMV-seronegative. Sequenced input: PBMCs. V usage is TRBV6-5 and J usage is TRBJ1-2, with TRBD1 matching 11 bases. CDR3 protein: CASRGQGANYGYTF. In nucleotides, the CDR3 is TGTGCCAGCAGGGGACAGGGGGCTAACTATGGCTACACCTTC.